This TCR beta chain is drawn from a study of T cell responses to AZD1222 COVID-19 vaccine (dated by TCRdb to the early 2020s). Turning to the overall study: Because spike-specific TCR depth and breadth did not differ between the two schedules, AZD1222 recipients who got a second dose at roughly 4 weeks were pooled with those who got a second dose at roughly 12 weeks. Trial participants were enrolled by age into 18-55, 56-69 and 70-plus year subgroups, with about 150, 28 and 57 TCR-sequenced participants respectively. A total of 230 to 250 trial participants underwent TCR sequencing, of whom about 200 received two doses of AZD1222 and 26 received two doses of the MenACWY control vaccine. Broader findings and caveats from the paper: Conclusions about previously exposed vaccinees were limited because only a handful of AZD1222 recipients were SARS-CoV-2 seropositive at baseline. Nearly half of unique spike-specific TCRs reportedly recognized epitopes outside regions mutated in the B.1.351 and B.1.1.7 variants. Participants were mostly white British and included more females than males, and it was suggested by the authors that clonal diversity may have been underestimated. A significant rise in spike-specific TCR breadth and depth was observed after two AZD1222 doses relative to day 0 and relative to MenACWY recipients. Vaccine-associated CD4 TCRs spanned the whole spike protein, with dominant responses in regions 160-218 and 743-854. In the small 56-69-year group, the increase in depth fell short of significance, most likely because of low power. No day 14 peak-response samples were available, so repertoires were characterized only after the peak T cell response.

Note on this clone: What antigen it recognizes has not been identified. Base qualities are missing; no much larger clone stands one base away.

The CDR3 regions of human TCRbeta chains were analyzed by immunosequencing. In the original analysis: TCRs in the repertoires were compared against a reference library of SARS-CoV-2-specific TCRs that had been generated with the MIRA antigen-specificity platform. Breadth was defined as the fraction of unique TCRs that were SARS-CoV-2-associated, and depth was defined as the fraction of total T cells that were SARS-CoV-2-associated. Using the MIRA data, every spike-specific TCR was mapped to the spike region that the TCR reacted to and assigned to either a CD4 or a CD8 class. Log10-transformed breadth and depth values were compared by one-way ANOVA with Sidak's multiple comparisons tests. The source is immuneACCESS, and TCRdb retained only in-frame sequences with V and J called. Part of the clones is not carried over; for the studies checked, unresolved V genes explain less than half of this, and the remainder is unexplained. That table gives V, J and clone size, and the DNA gave D and trimming. Present in this sample are about 92,000 clones, about 89% of which were seen just once. 6% to 9% of the sample comes from the top ten.

According to the germline V gene, CDR1 reads MDHEN and CDR2 reads SYDVKM. The CDR3 spans 15 residues, from the cysteine through the phenylalanine. Only the CDR3 part of the read is kept: 45 bases, read in frame from the first base. The germline ends are 11 bases apart after V is trimmed by 3 bases and J by 2 bases. Per the publication, the time point label means: baseline before first vaccination. Vaccinee samples were obtained from the UK trials COV001 and COV002, which included a single-blind randomized controlled phase 2/3 trial of AZD1222 (ChAdOx1 nCoV-19) in healthy adults. For TCRbeta chain sequencing, PBMC samples were collected from trial participants at day 0 and at day 28 after the second dose.

This material consisted of peripheral blood, taken on day 0 of AZD1222 vaccination. This sequence uses TRBV28 and TRBJ1-3; no confident D gene assignment can be made. The TCR was taken from an adult in good health. The DNA reads as follows: TGTGCCAGCAGTTTTGGAGGGAACACTGGAAACACCATATATTTT. Its protein product is CASSFGGNTGNTIYF.